Presented here are 24 T cell receptor beta chains from one specimen sequenced in a study of T-cell memory formation after mild COVID-19. TCRdb re-analysed the 5' RACE reads in MiXCR, keeping a single row per CDR3 protein. The table records fewer than 400,000 distinct CDR3 sequences, 16% of them present only once. The specimen sequenced was PBMCs or a T cell subset sorted from them (not recorded which). The receptors were gathered from a man aged 18 to 35 who had mild COVID-19 (a few samples of this study predate the infection). Cell type and time point are not known.

The chain is built from TRBV7-6 and TRBJ2-5, with 7 nucleotides matching TRBD1. Per the germline V gene, CDR1 is SGHVS and CDR2 is FNYEAQ. The CDR3 covers 16 residues. V trimming: 5 bases; J trimming: 6 bases; junction bases outside the gene matches: 15. The CDR3 nucleotides are TGTGCCAGCAGCGGCGGGCGAGGGGGCGCCGGAAAGACCCAGTACTTC. Protein sequence: CASSGGRGGAGKTQYF.

The chain is built from TRBV12-3 or TRBV12-4 and TRBJ1-4; no clear D gene. The germline V and J ends were trimmed by 2 bases and 8 bases, with 12 bases remaining between them. This CDR3 is built from 14 residues. The CDR3 is CASSLWGSEEKLFF. The CDR3 DNA is TGTGCCAGCAGTTTATGGGGTTCTGAGGAAAAACTGTTTTTT.

The chain joins TRBV12-3 or TRBV12-4 to TRBJ2-3; the match to TRBD2 covers 12 bases. Trimming removed 5 bases from V and 2 bases from J; junction bases left unmatched: 8. CDR3 length: 17 amino acids. CDR3 nucleotide sequence: TGTGCCAGCAGTAACCAGACTAGCGGGGGTTCCACAGATACGCAGTATTTT. Encoded protein: CASSNQTSGGSTDTQYF.

This clonotype appeared a few times. This rearrangement joins TRBV5-1 to TRBJ2-2; the match to TRBD2 covers 9 bases. V shed 6 bases, J shed 4 bases, and the junction held 13 bases outside the gene matches. This CDR3 has 17 residues. CDR1 SGHRS and CDR2 YFSETQ come from the germline V gene. CDR3 region: CASTSGNSGGITGELFF. In DNA, the CDR3 is TGCGCCAGCACCTCGGGGAATAGCGGGGGAATCACCGGGGAGCTGTTTTTT.

The chain has TRBV5-1 and TRBJ2-2; possibly TRBD1 for D (6 bases). Germline CDR1 reads SGHRS; CDR2 reads YFSETQ. The V end lost 4 bases, the J end lost 0 bases, and 16 bases lay between the germline ends. This CDR3 has 17 amino acids. The CDR3 DNA follows: TGCGCCAGCAGCCAGCCCCGGGACAAACCGAACACCGGGGAGCTGTTTTTT. It specifies CASSQPRDKPNTGELFF. Full variable domain (outside the CDR3, taken from reference TRBV5-1 and TRBJ2-2): KAGVTQTPRYLIKTRGQQVTLSCSPISGHRSVSWYQQTPGQGLQFLFEYFSETQRNKGNFPGRFSGRQFSNSRSEMNVSTLELGDSALYLCASSQPRDKPNTGELFFGEGSRLTVL.

V is TRBV29-1 and J is TRBJ1-2; D is perhaps TRBD1 (5 bases). The CDR3 is made up of 13 amino acids. The germline gives CDR1 SQVTM, CDR2 ANQGSEA. Trimming took 7 bases from V and 7 from J, leaving 19 bases between them. In DNA, the CDR3 is TGCAGCGCGTATTCTATCAGGGAGGCTGGCTACACCTTC. The encoded protein is CSAYSIREAGYTF.

This chain links TRBV10-3 with TRBJ2-2; 7 nucleotides agree with TRBD1. The V gene end was trimmed by 1 base and the J gene end by 6 bases; junction bases not matched to a gene: 5. CDR1 ENHRY and CDR2 SYGVKD come from the germline V gene. The CDR3 covers 15 residues. CDR3 DNA sequence: TGTGCCATCAGTGAGTTCGGACAGGTTTCCGGGGAGCTGTTTTTT. Residues: CAISEFGQVSGELFF.

The sample holds a few counts of this clonotype. The rearrangement links TRBV19 to TRBJ1-1; no clear D. Germline CDR1 LNHDA, CDR2 SQIVND (reference sequence). The CDR3 extends over 13 amino acids. V was trimmed by 9 bases and J by 2 bases, leaving 13 bases between them. CDR3 sequence: CASRALDNTEAFF. Here the CDR3 DNA reads TGTGCCAGCCGCGCTTTGGACAACACTGAAGCTTTCTTT.

This clonotype has more than one count but fewer than ten. This chain connects TRBV5-1 to TRBJ1-1, with D hard to call. V lost 1 base to trimming and J lost 0 bases, with 16 bases between them. This CDR3 has 17 residues. Germline CDR1 and CDR2: SGHRS and YFSETQ. The CDR3 reads CASSLNLQDNLNTEAFF. The CDR3 DNA reads as TGCGCCAGCAGCTTGAACCTCCAGGATAACCTGAACACTGAAGCTTTCTTT.

V gene TRBV7-2 combines with J gene TRBJ1-6, with TRBD1 as a possible D gene (6 bases). The CDR3 runs 14 residues. V was clipped by 3 bases and J by 7 bases, with 10 bases between them. The germline V gene encodes CDR1 SGHTA and CDR2 FQGNSA. CDR3 bases: TGTGCCAGCAGCTTGGCAGGGGTCAATTCACCCCTCCACTTT. This translates into CASSLAGVNSPLHF.

This sequence joins TRBV30 and TRBJ2-5, with 7 bases identical to TRBD1. This CDR3 spans 15 amino acids. V trimming: 0 bases; J trimming: 2 bases; junction bases outside the gene matches: 6. Per germline, CDR1 GTSNPN and CDR2 SVGIG (reference sequence). This chain's CDR3 is CAWSVLLGQQETQYF. The CDR3 DNA follows: TGTGCCTGGAGTGTACTTCTGGGACAGCAAGAGACCCAGTACTTC.

The CDR3 DNA is TGTGCCAGCAGTGAAGTCGCCGGGGGCACCAAAAACATTCAGTACTTC. Residues: CASSEVAGGTKNIQYF. This chain uses TRBV2 with TRBJ2-4; D may be TRBD1 or TRBD2 (6 bases each). Per the germline V gene, CDR1 is SNHLY and CDR2 is FYNNEI. This CDR3 contains 16 residues. V lost 1 base and J lost 2, with 12 bases in between.

To note about this clonotype: A much more abundant neighbour one base away suggests this may be a read error. V and J are TRBV29-1 and TRBJ2-1; D may be TRBD1 (6 bases). Between the trimmed V and J ends, which lost 8 bases and 9 bases, there was a span of 20 bases. Germline loops: CDR1 SQVTM, CDR2 ANQGSEA. The CDR3 is 13 residues long. CDR3 region: CSLPRDTSGEQFF. The CDR3 nucleotides read TGCAGCTTACCCCGGGACACCTCGGGTGAGCAGTTCTTC.

This chain connects TRBV20-1 to TRBJ1-5; 7 bases are a match to TRBD1. Germline trimming cut 3 bases from V and 5 bases from J; bases unmatched to any gene: 1. Per the germline V gene, CDR1 is DFQATT and CDR2 is SNEGSKA (reference sequence). The CDR3 spans 12 residues. DNA of the CDR3: TGCAGTGCTAGCACAGGGGATCAGCCCCAGCATTTT. Its translation is CSASTGDQPQHF.

This clonotype was counted only a few times. This chain uses TRBV3-1 with TRBJ2-1; TRBD2 agrees at 12 bases. Unmatched junction bases numbered 3, after V lost 2 bases and J lost 4 bases. Germline V gene data show CDR1 as LGHDT and CDR2 as YNNKEL (reference sequence). CDR3 length equals 16 residues. CDR3 in amino acids: CASSQTLAGGYNEQFF. The CDR3 bases are TGTGCCAGCAGCCAAACACTAGCGGGGGGTTACAATGAGCAGTTCTTC.

This clonotype was detected only a few times. The CDR3 sequence is CANPGAGQGYNEQFF. CDR3 DNA: TGTGCCAACCCCGGAGCGGGACAGGGGTACAATGAGCAGTTCTTC. This chain joins TRBV9 and TRBJ2-1, with TRBD1 matching over 10 bases. The germline V gene has CDR1 SGDLS and CDR2 YYNGEE. The V and J ends lost 9 bases and 4 bases, in that order; junction bases with no gene match: 10. The CDR3 sequence is 15 residues long.

V is TRBV7-8 and J is TRBJ1-1; 8 bases align to TRBD1. The CDR3 has 15 residues. Per germline, CDR1 SGHVS and CDR2 FQNEAQ. V gave up 4 bases and J gave up 5 bases; unmatched junction bases: 9. The CDR3: CASSSGQGALTEAFF. The CDR3 DNA reads TGTGCCAGCAGCTCGGGGCAGGGGGCGCTTACTGAAGCTTTCTTT.

The chain has TRBV9 and TRBJ2-3, with D possibly being TRBD2 (6 bases). V lost 1 base, J lost 4 bases, and 13 bases lay in between. The length of the CDR3 is 15 residues. The germline CDR1 and CDR2 sequences are SGDLS and YYNGEE. CDR3 protein: CASSVQDSGSDTQYF. In nucleotides, the CDR3 is TGTGCCAGCAGCGTACAGGATAGCGGATCAGATACGCAGTATTTT.

This clonotype was counted a single time. V usage is TRBV2 and J usage is TRBJ2-2; 11 nucleotides line up with TRBD2. Per germline, CDR1 SNHLY and CDR2 FYNNEI. This CDR3 contains 14 residues. V was clipped by 6 bases and J by 6 bases; unmatched bases: 3. In DNA form, the CDR3 reads TGTGCCAGCAGGGGACTAGCGGTTTCCGGGGAGCTGTTTTTT. Its translation: CASRGLAVSGELFF.

The gene calls are TRBV2 and TRBJ2-3, with a tentative D call TRBD2 (5 bases). The CDR3 is made up of 13 amino acids. Trimming shortened V by 8 bases and J by 4 bases, and 13 bases separated the two germline ends. The germline V gene has CDR1 SNHLY and CDR2 FYNNEI. The CDR3 region is CASAWGDSDTQYF. The CDR3 coding sequence is TGTGCCAGCGCGTGGGGAGACTCAGATACGCAGTATTTT.

This clonotype was seen many times. The chain employs TRBV4-3 and TRBJ1-5; tentatively, D is TRBD1 (6 bases). Germline V gives CDR1 LGHNA, CDR2 YSLEER. The CDR3 is 15 residues long. V was pared by 0 bases and J by 5 bases, with 11 bases between. The CDR3: CASSQDQGRYQPQHF. The CDR3 nucleotides are TGCGCCAGCAGCCAAGATCAGGGGCGGTATCAGCCCCAGCATTTT.

The V call is TRBV27, the J call TRBJ2-2; D gene uncertain. The germline V gene encodes CDR1 MNHEY and CDR2 SMNVEV (reference sequence). The CDR3 spans 13 residues. V lost 6 bases to trimming and J lost 3 bases, with 8 bases between them. This CDR3 reads CASSRLYTGELFF. The CDR3 DNA is TGTGCCAGCAGCCGACTGTACACCGGGGAGCTGTTTTTT.

This clonotype appeared once. The V and J genes are TRBV4-1 and TRBJ1-2, with 10 bases lining up with TRBD1. V trimming: 2 bases; J trimming: 7 bases; junction bases outside the gene matches: 10. Germline V CDR1 and CDR2: MGHRA, YSYEKL. The CDR3 totals 16 residues. The chain's CDR3 is CASSQLSGQGVRGYTF. CDR3 nucleotide sequence: TGCGCCAGCAGCCAACTCAGTGGACAGGGGGTCCGTGGCTACACCTTC.

This clonotype was counted a few times. The chain employs TRBV6-2 or TRBV6-3 and TRBJ1-5; possible D gene TRBD1, 6 bases. Germline CDR1 is MNHEY and CDR2 is SVGEGT. CDR3 size: 13 residues. V was shortened by 10 bases and J by 4 bases, with 14 bases between the two germline ends. CDR3 amino acids: CATRVTGNQPQHF. CDR3 coding DNA: TGTGCCACCAGAGTAACAGGGAATCAGCCCCAGCATTTT.